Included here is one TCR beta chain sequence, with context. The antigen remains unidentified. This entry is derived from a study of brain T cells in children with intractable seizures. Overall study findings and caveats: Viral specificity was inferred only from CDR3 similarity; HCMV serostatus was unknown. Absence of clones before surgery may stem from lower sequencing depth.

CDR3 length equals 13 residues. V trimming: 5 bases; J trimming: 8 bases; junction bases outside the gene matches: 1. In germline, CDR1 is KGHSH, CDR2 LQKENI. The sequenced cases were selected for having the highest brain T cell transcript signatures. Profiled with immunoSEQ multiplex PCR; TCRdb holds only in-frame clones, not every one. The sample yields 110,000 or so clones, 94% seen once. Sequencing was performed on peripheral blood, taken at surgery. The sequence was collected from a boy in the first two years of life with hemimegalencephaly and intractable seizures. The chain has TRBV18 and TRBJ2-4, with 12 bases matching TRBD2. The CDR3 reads CASSGTSGYIQYF. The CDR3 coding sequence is TGTGCCAGCTCAGGGACTAGCGGGTACATTCAGTACTTC.